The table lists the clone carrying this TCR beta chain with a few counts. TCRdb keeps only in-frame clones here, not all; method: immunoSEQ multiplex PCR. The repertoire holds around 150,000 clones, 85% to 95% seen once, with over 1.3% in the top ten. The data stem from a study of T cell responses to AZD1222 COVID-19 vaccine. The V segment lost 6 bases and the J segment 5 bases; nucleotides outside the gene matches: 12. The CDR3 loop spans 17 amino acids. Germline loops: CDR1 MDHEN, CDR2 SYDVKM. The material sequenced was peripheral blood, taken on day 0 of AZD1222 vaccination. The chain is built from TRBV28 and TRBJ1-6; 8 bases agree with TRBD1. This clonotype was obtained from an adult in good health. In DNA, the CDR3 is TGTGCCAGCAGGCCTGACAGGGGAGGATATAATAATTCACCCCTCCACTTT. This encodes CASRPDRGGYNNSPLHF.